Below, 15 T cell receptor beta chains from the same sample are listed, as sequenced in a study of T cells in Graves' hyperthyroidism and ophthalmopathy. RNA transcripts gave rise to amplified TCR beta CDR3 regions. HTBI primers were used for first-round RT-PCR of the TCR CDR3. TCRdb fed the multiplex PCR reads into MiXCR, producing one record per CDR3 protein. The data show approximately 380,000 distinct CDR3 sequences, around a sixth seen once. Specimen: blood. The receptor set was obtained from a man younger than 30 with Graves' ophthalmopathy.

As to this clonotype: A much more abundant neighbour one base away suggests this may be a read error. CDR3 in DNA: TGTGCCAACAGCCAAGATTACAGAACCTATGGCTACACCTTC. Its translation: CANSQDYRTYGYTF. The chain employs TRBV3-1 and TRBJ1-2; D gene unclear. The CDR3 totals 14 residues. The germline V gene encodes CDR1 LGHDT and CDR2 YNNKEL (reference sequence).

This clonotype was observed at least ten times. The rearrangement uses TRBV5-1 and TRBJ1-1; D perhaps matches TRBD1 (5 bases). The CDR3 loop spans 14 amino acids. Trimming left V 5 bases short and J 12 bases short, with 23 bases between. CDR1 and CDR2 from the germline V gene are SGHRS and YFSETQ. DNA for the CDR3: TGCGCCAGCAGACCTACCCTCGGGACGGATGATCCTTTCTTT. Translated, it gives CASRPTLGTDDPFF.

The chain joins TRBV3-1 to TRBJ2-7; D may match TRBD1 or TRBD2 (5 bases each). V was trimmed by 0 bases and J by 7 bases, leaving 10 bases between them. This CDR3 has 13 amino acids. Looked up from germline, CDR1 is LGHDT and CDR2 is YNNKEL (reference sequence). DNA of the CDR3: TGTGCCAGCAGCCAAGAGGGGACGGCTGAGCAGTACTTC. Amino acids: CASSQEGTAEQYF.

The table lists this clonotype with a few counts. In nucleotides, the CDR3 is TGCGCCAGCAGCCAAGTTGGAGGGTATGTTGAAAAACTGTTTTTT. Protein sequence: CASSQVGGYVEKLFF. The chain uses TRBV4-1 and TRBJ1-4; no definite D call. The CDR3 extends over 15 amino acids. CDR1 is MGHRA and CDR2 is YSYEKL in the germline V gene. The ends were cut back, 1 base at V and 7 bases at J, with 13 bases in the middle.

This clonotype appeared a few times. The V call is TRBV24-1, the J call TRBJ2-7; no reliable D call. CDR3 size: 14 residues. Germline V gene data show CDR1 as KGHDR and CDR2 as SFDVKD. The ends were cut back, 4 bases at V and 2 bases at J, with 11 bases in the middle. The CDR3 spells CATSEDGPPYEQYF. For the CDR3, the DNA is TGTGCCACCAGTGAGGACGGTCCACCCTACGAGCAGTACTTC.

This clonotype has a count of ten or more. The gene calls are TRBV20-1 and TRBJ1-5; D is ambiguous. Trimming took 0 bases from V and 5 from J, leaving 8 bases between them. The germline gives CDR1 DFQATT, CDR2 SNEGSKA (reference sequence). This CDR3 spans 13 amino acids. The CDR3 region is CSARDLRDQPQHF. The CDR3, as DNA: TGCAGTGCTAGAGATTTACGGGATCAGCCCCAGCATTTT.

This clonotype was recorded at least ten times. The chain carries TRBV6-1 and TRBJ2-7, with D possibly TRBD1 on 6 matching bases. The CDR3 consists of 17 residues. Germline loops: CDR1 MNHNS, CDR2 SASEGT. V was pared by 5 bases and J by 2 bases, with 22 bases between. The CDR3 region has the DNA TGTGCCAGCAGTTACGTCCCTTCTGAGACAGGAGCCTACGAGCAGTACTTC. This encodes CASSYVPSETGAYEQYF.

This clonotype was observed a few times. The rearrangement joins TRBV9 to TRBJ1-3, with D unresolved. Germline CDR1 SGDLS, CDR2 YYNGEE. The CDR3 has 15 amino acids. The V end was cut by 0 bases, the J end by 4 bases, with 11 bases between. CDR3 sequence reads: CASSVATSLGNTIYF. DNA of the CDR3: TGTGCCAGCAGCGTAGCGACCAGCCTGGGAAACACCATATATTTT.

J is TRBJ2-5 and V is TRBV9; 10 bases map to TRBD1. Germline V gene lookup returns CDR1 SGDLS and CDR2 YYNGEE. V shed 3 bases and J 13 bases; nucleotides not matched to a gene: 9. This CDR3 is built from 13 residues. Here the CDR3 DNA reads TGTGCCAGCAGCGCCGACAGGGGGCGGGGGTTGTACTTC. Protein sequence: CASSADRGRGLYF.

The CDR3 here is CASSPAWVKNIQYF. The CDR3 region has the DNA TGTGCCAGCAGCCCGGCTTGGGTCAAAAACATTCAGTACTTC. This chain links TRBV28 with TRBJ2-4; D is uncertain. Germline V gene data show CDR1 as MDHEN and CDR2 as SYDVKM. V was shortened by 6 bases and J by 3 bases, with 12 bases between the two germline ends. The CDR3 totals 14 residues.

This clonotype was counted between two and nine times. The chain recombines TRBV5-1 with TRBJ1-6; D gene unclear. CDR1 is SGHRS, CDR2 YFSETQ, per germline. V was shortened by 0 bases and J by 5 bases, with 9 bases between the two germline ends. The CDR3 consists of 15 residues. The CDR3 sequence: CASSLGTEHNSPLHF. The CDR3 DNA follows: TGCGCCAGCAGCTTGGGGACGGAACATAATTCACCCCTCCACTTT.

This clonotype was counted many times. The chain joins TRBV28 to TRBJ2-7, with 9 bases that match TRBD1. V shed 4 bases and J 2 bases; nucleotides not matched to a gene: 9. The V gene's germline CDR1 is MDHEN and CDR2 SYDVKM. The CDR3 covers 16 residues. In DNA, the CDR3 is TGTGCCAGCAGTTCGACCGGGACAGGGCCTACCTACGAGCAGTACTTC. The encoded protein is CASSSTGTGPTYEQYF. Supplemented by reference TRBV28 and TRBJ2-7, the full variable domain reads DVKVTQSSRYLVKRTGEKVFLECVQDMDHENMFWYRQDPGLGLRLIYFSYDVKMKEKGDIPEGYSVSREKKERFSLILESASTNQTSMYLCASSSTGTGPTYEQYFGPGTRLTVT.

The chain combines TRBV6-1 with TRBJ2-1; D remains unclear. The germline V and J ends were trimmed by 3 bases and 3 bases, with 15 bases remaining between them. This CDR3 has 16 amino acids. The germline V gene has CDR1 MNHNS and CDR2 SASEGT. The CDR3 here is CASSDPPWVLYNEQFF. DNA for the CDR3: TGTGCCAGCAGTGATCCTCCTTGGGTCCTCTACAATGAGCAGTTCTTC.

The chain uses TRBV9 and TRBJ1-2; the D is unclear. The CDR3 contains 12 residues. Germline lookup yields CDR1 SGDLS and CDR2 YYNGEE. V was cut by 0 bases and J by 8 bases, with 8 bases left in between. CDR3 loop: CASSVDGEGYTF. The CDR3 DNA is TGTGCCAGCAGCGTAGATGGAGAAGGCTACACCTTC.

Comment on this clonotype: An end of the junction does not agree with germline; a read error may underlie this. The CDR3 DNA is TGCGCCAGCAGCCAAGAAGGATTCAATCAGCCCCAGCATTTT. It encodes CASSQEGFNQPQHF. The chain has TRBV3-1 and TRBJ1-5, with unresolved D. Germline V gene sequence: CDR1 LGHDT, CDR2 YNNKEL (reference sequence). CDR3 length: 14 amino acids. Drawing the rest from reference TRBV3-1 and TRBJ1-5, the complete variable domain is DTAVSQTPKYLVTQMGNDKSIKCEQNLGHDTMYWYKQDSKKFLKIMFSYNNKELIINETVPNRFSPKSPDKAHLNLHINSLELGDSAVYFCASSQEGFNQPQHFGDGTRLSIL.